This T cell receptor (beta chain) was captured by sequencing in a study of beta chain features in type 1 diabetes. Germline V CDR1 and CDR2: MNHEY, SVGAGI. This CDR3 spans 11 amino acids. The V and J ends lost 2 bases and 7 bases respectively, with 5 bases between them. Expressed TCRB transcripts were sequenced because the entire RNA isolate underwent reverse transcription. Some clones are missing from TCRdb's copy, which holds only in-frame ones; the method was immunoSEQ multiplex PCR. The table shows 300,000 or so clones, with less than 9.5% occurring only once. Study-level points and caveats: The naive, central memory and Treg TCRB repertoires showed an apparent similarity that was greater among patients than among healthy donors. In all four CD4+ subsets, TCRB CDR3 length was significantly, moderately reduced in type 1 diabetes.

Worth noting for this clone: The antigen remains undetermined.

This chain connects TRBV6-5 to TRBJ2-5; D remains ambiguous. The clonotype originates from a woman between 18 and 29 years old in good health. Sequenced material: central memory CD4+ T cells from blood. CDR3 DNA: TGTGCCAGCAGTTACGGGCCGACCCAGTACTTC. Translation: CASSYGPTQYF.